This T cell receptor beta chain was sequenced in a study of technical replicates of blood from several donors. Produced via immunoSEQ multiplex PCR; TCRdb's table is partial and in-frame only. The table lists about 56,000 clones, around 93% of them singletons, with roughly 4.3% in the top ten. The CDR3 loop spans 17 amino acids. Trimming left V 0 bases short and J 7 bases short, with 19 bases between. The germline V gene has CDR1 ENHRY and CDR2 SYGVKD. The TCR originated in a human donor in good health. Some clones in this sample may be carry-over from other donors' samples. The specimen was PBMCs. The chain uses TRBV10-3 and TRBJ2-1; D might be TRBD2 (6 bases). In DNA form, the CDR3 reads TGTGCCATCAGTGAGTCGGGCGCCCGGGACTTTATGAATGAGCAGTTCTTC. This gives the protein CAISESGARDFMNEQFF.